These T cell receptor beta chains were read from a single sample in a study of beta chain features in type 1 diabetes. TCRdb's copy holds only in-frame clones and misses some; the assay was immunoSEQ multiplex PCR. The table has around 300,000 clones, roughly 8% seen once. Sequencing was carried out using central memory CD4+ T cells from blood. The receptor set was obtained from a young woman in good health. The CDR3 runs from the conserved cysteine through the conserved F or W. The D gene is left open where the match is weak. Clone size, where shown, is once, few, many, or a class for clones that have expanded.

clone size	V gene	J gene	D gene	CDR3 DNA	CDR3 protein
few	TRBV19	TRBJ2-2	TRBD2	TGTGCCAGTAGTTTAAGGACTAGCGGCACCGGGGAGCTGTTTTTT	CASSLRTSGTGELFF
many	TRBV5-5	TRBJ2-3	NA	TGTGCCAGCAGCTGGGGACCCGGGACAGATACGCAGTATTTT	CASSWGPGTDTQYF
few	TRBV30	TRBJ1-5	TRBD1	TGTGCCGGCGGACAGGGGGCCTTCAATCAGCCCCAGCATTTT	CAGGQGAFNQPQHF
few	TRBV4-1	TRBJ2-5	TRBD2	TGCGCCAGCAGTCCTCCCTCGCGGGGGAAAGAGACCCAGTACTTC	CASSPPSRGKETQYF
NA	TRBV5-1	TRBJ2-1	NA	TGCGCCAGCAGCCTGTCGGTTGGTGAGCAGTTCTTC	CASSLSVGEQFF
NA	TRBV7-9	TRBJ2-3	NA	TGTGCCAGCAGCAGAAGTCCGACAGATACGCAGTATTTT	CASSRSPTDTQYF
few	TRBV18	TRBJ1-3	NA	TGTGCCAGCTCACCCACCGCGGCGGGAAACACCATATATTTT	CASSPTAAGNTIYF
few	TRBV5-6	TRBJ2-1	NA	TGTGCCAGCAGCTGGGGATCCCCCATTTACAATGAGCAGTTCTTC	CASSWGSPIYNEQFF
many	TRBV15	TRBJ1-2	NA	TGTGCCACCAGCAAGGACGCGGACGGCTATGGCTACACCTTC	CATSKDADGYGYTF
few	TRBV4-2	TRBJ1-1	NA	TGTGCCAGCAGCCCCGAGCTGGATGGCGTTATGAACACTGAAGCTTTCTTT	CASSPELDGVMNTEAFF
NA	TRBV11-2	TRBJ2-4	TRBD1	TGTGCCAGCAGCTCGGGACAGGGCCAAAACATTCAGTACTTC	CASSSGQGQNIQYF
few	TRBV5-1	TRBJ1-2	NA	TGCGCCAGCAGCTTGGAGCTCAGCAATCCGCAGGGCTACACCTTC	CASSLELSNPQGYTF
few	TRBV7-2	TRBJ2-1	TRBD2	TGTGCCAGCAGCGCCCGCGGACTAGCGGGGGGCGGGTCCTACAATGAGCAGTTCTTC	CASSARGLAGGGSYNEQFF
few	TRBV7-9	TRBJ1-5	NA	TGTGCCAGCAGTTTAGACTCTAATCAGCCCCAGCATTTT	CASSLDSNQPQHF
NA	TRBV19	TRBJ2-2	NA	TGTGCCAGTACCACGATTCGGGAAGGCACCGGGGAGCTGTTTTTT	CASTTIREGTGELFF
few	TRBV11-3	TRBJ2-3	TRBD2	TGTGCCAGCAGCTTACGGACTAGCGGCACAGATACGCAGTATTTT	CASSLRTSGTDTQYF
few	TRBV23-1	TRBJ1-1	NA	TGCGCCAGCAGTCAATCGAAGGGGAACACTGAAGCTTTCTTT	CASSQSKGNTEAFF
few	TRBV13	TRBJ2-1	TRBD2	TGTGCCAGCAGCTCTCGGACTAGCGGGGACAATGAGCAGTTCTTC	CASSSRTSGDNEQFF
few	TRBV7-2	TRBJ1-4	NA	TGTGCCAGCAGCCTCGCAGGCGGGGGCGCGGGTGAAAAACTGTTTTTT	CASSLAGGGAGEKLFF
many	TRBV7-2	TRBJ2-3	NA	TGTGCCAGCAGCTCCCAGGGGATAAGCACAGATACGCAGTATTTT	CASSSQGISTDTQYF
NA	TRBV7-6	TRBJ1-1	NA	TGTGCCAGCAGCTTAGCGTTGAAGAGTGAAGCTTTCTTT	CASSLALKSEAFF
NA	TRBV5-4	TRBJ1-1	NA	TGTGCCAGCAGCTTGTGGGCCGGGAACACTGAAGCTTTCTTT	CASSLWAGNTEAFF
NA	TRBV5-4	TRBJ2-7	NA	TGTGCCAGCAGCTCCAGAGGAGGGGCCTACTCCTACGAGCAGTACTTC	CASSSRGGAYSYEQYF
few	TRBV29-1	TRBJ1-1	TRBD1	TGCAGCGCCGATCAGGGGGCGAACACTGAAGCTTTCTTT	CSADQGANTEAFF
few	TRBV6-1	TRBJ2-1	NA	TGTGCCAGCAGTGAAGCGGGGTCCCATGGCTTCTACAATGAGCAGTTCTTC	CASSEAGSHGFYNEQFF
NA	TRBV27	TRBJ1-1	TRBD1	TGTGCCAGCAGCCCCGACAGGGGAGACACTGAAGCTTTCTTT	CASSPDRGDTEAFF
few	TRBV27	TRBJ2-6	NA	TGTGCCAGCAGTCCAAGCAGACGGCACTCTGGGGCCAACGTCCTGACTTTC	CASSPSRRHSGANVLTF
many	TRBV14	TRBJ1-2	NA	TGTGCCAGCAGCCAAACCACAAGGGGCTATGGCTACACCTTC	CASSQTTRGYGYTF
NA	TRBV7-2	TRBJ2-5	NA	TGTGCCAGCAGCTTAGCTAAGCAGACCCAGTACTTC	CASSLAKQTQYF
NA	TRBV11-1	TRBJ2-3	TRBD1	TGTGCCAGCAGCTTCGCCCCGGGACAGGGGAGCGGCACAGATACGCAGTATTTT	CASSFAPGQGSGTDTQYF
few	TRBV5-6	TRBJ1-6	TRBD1	TGTGCCAGCAGCCTGGACAGGGCTAATTCACCCCTCCACTTT	CASSLDRANSPLHF
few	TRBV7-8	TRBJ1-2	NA	TGTGCCAGCAGCGAGAGTCACAGTCTTGGCTACACCTTC	CASSESHSLGYTF
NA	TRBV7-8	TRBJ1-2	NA	TGTGCCAGCAGCTTAGCGTGGCAGGGTGATGGCTACACCTTC	CASSLAWQGDGYTF
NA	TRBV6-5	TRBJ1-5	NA	TGTGCCAGCAGTCGGTCACTTCATAGCAATCAGCCCCAGCATTTT	CASSRSLHSNQPQHF
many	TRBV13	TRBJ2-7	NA	TGTGCCAGCAGCCCGAAGCATAGTTCCTACGAGCAGTACTTC	CASSPKHSSYEQYF
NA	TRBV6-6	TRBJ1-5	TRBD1	TGTGCCAGCGTCGGACAGGTGGGAAATCAGCCCCAGCATTTT	CASVGQVGNQPQHF
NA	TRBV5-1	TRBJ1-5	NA	TGCGCCAGCAGCTTGGAGGGGCATCAGCCCCAGCATTTT	CASSLEGHQPQHF
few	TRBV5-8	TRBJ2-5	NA	TGTGCCAGCAGCCGGGGATCGGGGGCTACACAAGAGACCCAGTACTTC	CASSRGSGATQETQYF
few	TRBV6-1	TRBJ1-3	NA	TGTGCCAGCAGTGAACATACTGGGAAGATCTCTGGAAACACCATATATTTT	CASSEHTGKISGNTIYF
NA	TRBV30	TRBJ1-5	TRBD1	TGTGCCTGGAGGGTGGACAGGAAAGGGGGCAATCAGCCCCAGCATTTT	CAWRVDRKGGNQPQHF
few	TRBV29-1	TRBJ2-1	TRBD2	TGCAGCGCATCCGGGGGGGCCAATGAGCAGTTCTTC	CSASGGANEQFF
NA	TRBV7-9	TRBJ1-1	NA	TGTGCCAGCAGCTTTGCAGGGGCGGATACTGAAGCTTTCTTT	CASSFAGADTEAFF
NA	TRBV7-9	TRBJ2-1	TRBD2	TGTGCCAGCAGCGCGGGGGACTACAATGAGCAGTTCTTC	CASSAGDYNEQFF
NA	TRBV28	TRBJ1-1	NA	TGTGCCAGCACCTTGACTGTGAACACTGAAGCTTTCTTT	CASTLTVNTEAFF
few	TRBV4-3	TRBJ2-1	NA	TGCGCCAGCAGTCCACAGGGCGATGAGCAGTTCTTC	CASSPQGDEQFF
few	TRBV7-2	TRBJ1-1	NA	TGTGCCAGCAGCTTGAACACAGCATCTATTTTT	CASSLNTASIF
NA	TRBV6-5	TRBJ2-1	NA	TGTGCCAGCAGTTACGCTGGGCAGAAAAGCAATGAGCAGTTCTTC	CASSYAGQKSNEQFF
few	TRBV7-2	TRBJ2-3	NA	TGTGCCAGCAGCTTGGACAGACCGGATACGCAGTATTTT	CASSLDRPDTQYF
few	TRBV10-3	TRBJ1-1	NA	TGTGCCATCAGAATACAGGGGAACACTGAAGCTTTCTTT	CAIRIQGNTEAFF
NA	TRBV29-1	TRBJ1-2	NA	TGCAGCGCTGACATGGATGGCTACACCTTC	CSADMDGYTF
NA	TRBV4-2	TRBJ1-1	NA	TGTGCCAGCAGCCCCGGACGGTTGAACACTGAAGCTTTCTTT	CASSPGRLNTEAFF
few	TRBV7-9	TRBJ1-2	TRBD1	TGTGCCAGCAGCCCCGGGGACAGGGGGCTACGTGGCTACACCTTC	CASSPGDRGLRGYTF
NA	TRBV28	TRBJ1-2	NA	TGTGCCAGCAGTTCACTACAGGGAGCAGGCACCTTC	CASSSLQGAGTF
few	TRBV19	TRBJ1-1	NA	TGTGCCAGTAGTATAGGCGGGCTAGCTTTCTTT	CASSIGGLAFF